This T cell receptor (beta chain) comes out of a study of blood T cell repertoires in COVID-19. In the study overall: Sites in the United States, Italy and Spain provided acute and convalescent COVID-19 samples. PBMCs, B-cell-depleted T cells, or T cells were the source of the cDNA or gDNA that made up the material.

This clone was seen only a few times. In the original processing: The assay estimated nucleated cells by amplifying reference gene primers. The table came from immunoSEQ multiplex PCR; TCRdb's copy has only in-frame clones and leaves some out. From that table come the V and J calls and clone size; the DNA was used to work out D and trimming. This table has fewer than 150,000 clones, 55% to 75% appearing once. The sequencing sample was made of peripheral blood. The TCR sequence derives from a human donor with acute or convalescent COVID-19. The donor label of this sample is uncertain.

CDR3 protein: CASSPHPGTLNTEAFF. The CDR3 DNA reads as TGTGCCAGCAGCCCGCACCCCGGGACACTTAACACTGAAGCTTTCTTT. The rearrangement uses TRBV6-6 and TRBJ1-1, with a possible D match to TRBD1 (6 bases). This CDR3 comprises 16 residues. The V end lost 6 bases, the J end lost 2 bases, and 19 bases lay between the germline ends. Germline V CDR1 and CDR2: MNHNY, SVGAGI (reference sequence).